This T cell receptor beta chain stems from a study of shared clonotypes between healthy human individuals. This table comes from immunoSEQ multiplex PCR, and its TCRdb copy is limited to in-frame clones, with some not included. The sample yields about 2.2 million clones, approximately 92% seen once. This CDR3 contains 13 residues. The germline V gene encodes CDR1 ENHRY and CDR2 SYGVKD. Trimming shortened V by 6 bases and J by 4 bases, and 12 bases separated the two germline ends. Only CD45RO-negative cells positively selected for CCR7 counted as naive CD8 cells, so terminally differentiated effector memory CD45RA+ cells were excluded.

Material: naive CD8+ T cells from PBMCs. This rearrangement joins TRBV10-3 to TRBJ1-1, with D hard to call. This receptor was taken from a man in his late teens or twenties in good health. Some clones in this sample may be carry-over from other donors' samples. The CDR3 reads CAIRGSQLTEAFF. The CDR3 DNA follows: TGTGCCATCAGGGGGAGTCAGCTCACTGAAGCTTTCTTT.